These 15 T cell receptor beta chains were all obtained from the same sample, sequenced in a study of post-analysis software for immune sequencing data. Unique molecular identifiers had been added to the TCR beta cDNA libraries. In TCRdb, the PCR reads were re-called with MiXCR into one record per CDR3 protein. The sample records 820,000 or so distinct CDR3 sequences, approximately 57% being singletons. Whole-study results and caveats: Higher frequency in patients than in controls was seen for 5 or 6 TRBV segments, with TRBV5-6, TRBV5-1 and TRBV20-1 among them.

Their target antigens are unknown. Sequencing used blood. All receptors derive from a girl aged 10-17 years with multiple sclerosis.

The chain combines TRBV5-1 with TRBJ2-1; the D gene is possibly TRBD1 (6 bases). V lost 4 bases and J lost 3, with 11 bases in between. This CDR3 spans 14 amino acids. Germline V gene data show CDR1 as SGHRS and CDR2 as YFSETQ. The CDR3 loop reads CASSARTVYNEQFF. The DNA for the CDR3 is TGCGCCAGCAGCGCCCGGACAGTCTACAATGAGCAGTTCTTC.

This chain links TRBV7-2 with TRBJ2-1, with TRBD1 as a possible D gene (5 bases). V was pared by 0 bases and J by 4 bases, with 7 bases between. In germline, CDR1 is SGHTA, CDR2 FQGNSA. This CDR3 comprises 14 residues. The DNA for the CDR3 is TGTGCCAGCAGCTTAGCGCAGGGATACAATGAGCAGTTCTTC. This translates into CASSLAQGYNEQFF.

The J gene is TRBJ2-5, the V gene TRBV9; perhaps TRBD2 as D (5 bases). Trimming shortened V by 2 bases and J by 11 bases, and 16 bases separated the two germline ends. The CDR3 extends over 13 amino acids. Germline V gives CDR1 SGDLS, CDR2 YYNGEE. DNA for the CDR3: TGTGCCAGCAGCGTCAGCACTTGGGGAGAGCAGTACTTC. This codes for CASSVSTWGEQYF.

As to this clonotype: This sequence may be a read error, since a much larger clone differs from it by one base. CDR3 bases: TGTGCCAGCAGCCCGCATGGGACTAGCGGACAAGAGACCCAGTTCTTC. Residues: CASSPHGTSGQETQFF. The chain is built from TRBV6-5 and TRBJ2-5, with 11 bases identical to TRBD2. The J call may be faulty, since TRBJ2-1 better matches the DNA end. The CDR3 runs 16 residues. The germline gives CDR1 MNHEY, CDR2 SVGAGI.

V gene TRBV6-2 or TRBV6-3 combines with J gene TRBJ1-2; 7 bases are a match to TRBD1. The CDR3 loop spans 14 amino acids. Germline-derived CDR1 and CDR2 are MNHEY and SVGEGT. Losses at the gene ends were 6 bases for V and 2 bases for J; bases not matched to a gene: 6. The CDR3 DNA reads as TGTGCCAGCAGAGACAGGGCGAGGAACTATGGCTACACCTTC. Protein: CASRDRARNYGYTF.

This clonotype has only a few counts. The CDR3 region is CSARKLGVSYEQYF. The DNA for the CDR3 is TGCAGTGCTAGAAAGTTAGGGGTCTCCTACGAGCAGTACTTC. The V and J genes are TRBV20-1 and TRBJ2-7; TRBD1 might be the D (5 bases). Germline values: CDR1 DFQATT, CDR2 SNEGSKA (reference sequence). The CDR3 loop spans 14 amino acids. V was clipped by 2 bases and J by 0 bases, with 11 bases between them.

The genes are TRBV11-2 and TRBJ2-5; TRBD2 matches at 8 bases. The germline CDR1 and CDR2 sequences are SGHAT and FQNNGV. V lost 2 bases to trimming and J lost 7 bases; unmatched junction nucleotides: 9. This CDR3 has 15 amino acids. CDR3 region: CASSLTGTAGGTQYF. The CDR3 DNA follows: TGTGCCAGCAGCTTAACGGGCACGGCGGGGGGGACCCAGTACTTC.

This clonotype was seen more than once but under ten times. This rearrangement joins TRBV5-1 to TRBJ2-7; D may correspond to TRBD1 or TRBD2 (5 bases each). V was clipped by 4 bases and J by 6 bases, with 20 bases between them. CDR1 and CDR2 (germline): SGHRS, YFSETQ. CDR3 length: 15 amino acids. The CDR3 reads CASSPPWTGPGEQYF. As DNA, the CDR3 is TGCGCCAGCAGCCCACCCTGGACGGGACCTGGCGAGCAGTACTTC.

This sequence joins TRBV29-1 and TRBJ2-1; 8 positions match TRBD2. Losses at the gene ends were 7 bases for V and 9 bases for J; bases not matched to a gene: 14. Germline lookup yields CDR1 SQVTM and CDR2 ANQGSEA. This CDR3 has 14 residues. The DNA of the CDR3 is TGCAGCGGTGACTGGGGAGCGGGGGACCGTGAGCAGTTCTTC. Residues: CSGDWGAGDREQFF.

This chain links TRBV11-2 with TRBJ2-5; possibly TRBD1 for D (6 bases). With 5 bases removed from V and 11 bases from J, the gap between germline ends came to 27 bases. The length of the CDR3 is 16 residues. The germline gives CDR1 SGHAT, CDR2 FQNNGV. Written as DNA, the CDR3 is TGTGCCAGCAGCCTTTTCCAACAGGGATCGACGGGTGAGCAGTACTTC. As protein: CASSLFQQGSTGEQYF. Looking up the rest from reference TRBV11-2 and TRBJ2-5 gives the full variable domain: EAGVAQSPRYKIIEKRQSVAFWCNPISGHATLYWYQQILGQGPKLLIQFQNNGVVDDSQLPKDRFSAERLKGVDSTLKIQPAKLEDSAVYLCASSLFQQGSTGEQYFGPGTRLLVL.

This clonotype was seen a few times. The genes are TRBV7-2 and TRBJ2-3; 9 bases match TRBD1. The junction had 4 bases not matched to a gene; V was cut back by 5 bases and J by 4 bases. The V gene's germline CDR1 is SGHTA and CDR2 FQGNSA. The CDR3 runs to 14 residues. The CDR3 protein is CASSPRTGADTQYF. CDR3 nucleotides: TGTGCCAGCAGCCCTAGGACAGGGGCAGATACGCAGTATTTT.

The chain links TRBV4-1 to TRBJ1-2; D may be TRBD1 (5 bases). V lost 0 bases and J lost 5, with 13 bases in between. This CDR3 has 15 residues. Germline V gene sequence: CDR1 MGHRA, CDR2 YSYEKL. CDR3: CASSQDEPGDYGYTF. The CDR3 region has the DNA TGCGCCAGCAGCCAAGATGAGCCGGGGGATTATGGCTACACCTTC.

The chain joins TRBV6-1 to TRBJ2-7; a possible D gene is TRBD1 (5 bases). Trimming shortened V by 4 bases and J by 3 bases, and 25 bases separated the two germline ends. Germline values: CDR1 MNHNS, CDR2 SASEGT. CDR3 length equals 18 residues. CDR3 protein: CASSGAGRAAFQIYEQYF. As DNA, the CDR3 is TGTGCCAGCAGTGGAGCTGGCAGGGCTGCGTTCCAAATCTACGAGCAGTACTTC.

In this sample, this clonotype turned up a few times. The chain links TRBV13 to TRBJ2-7; 7 nucleotides agree with TRBD2. This CDR3 is built from 15 residues. CDR1 PRHDT and CDR2 FYEKMQ come from the germline V gene (reference sequence). Trimming at V came to 4 bases and at J to 0 bases, leaving 6 bases not matched to a gene. CDR3 sequence reads: CASSSTSPLSYEQYF. The CDR3 nucleotides are TGTGCCAGCAGCTCGACTAGCCCCCTCTCCTACGAGCAGTACTTC.

V gene TRBV5-1 combines with J gene TRBJ2-5; unclear D gene. Trimming left V 0 bases short and J 2 bases short, with 11 bases between. The CDR3 is made up of 15 amino acids. Germline loops: CDR1 SGHRS, CDR2 YFSETQ. Here the CDR3 reads CASSLASGPQETQYF. Here the CDR3 DNA reads TGCGCCAGCAGCTTGGCTTCGGGTCCACAAGAGACCCAGTACTTC.